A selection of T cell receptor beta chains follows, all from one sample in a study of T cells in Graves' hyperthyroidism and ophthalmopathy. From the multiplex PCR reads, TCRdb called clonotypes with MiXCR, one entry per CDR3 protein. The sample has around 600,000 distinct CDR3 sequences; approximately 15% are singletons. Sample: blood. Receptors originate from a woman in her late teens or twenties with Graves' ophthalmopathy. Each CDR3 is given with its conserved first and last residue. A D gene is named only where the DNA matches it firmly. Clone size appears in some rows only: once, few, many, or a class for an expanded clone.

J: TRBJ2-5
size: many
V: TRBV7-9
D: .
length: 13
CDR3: CASSYRPQHGQYF
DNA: TGTGCCAGCAGCTACAGACCGCAACATGGTCAGTACTTC

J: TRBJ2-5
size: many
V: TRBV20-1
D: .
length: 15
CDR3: CSASLRGTPQETQYF
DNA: TGCAGTGCTAGCTTGCGAGGGACTCCCCAAGAGACCCAGTACTTC

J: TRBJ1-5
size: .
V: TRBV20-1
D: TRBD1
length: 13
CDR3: CSAFGTGNQPQHF
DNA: TGCAGTGCTTTTGGGACAGGGAATCAGCCCCAGCATTTT

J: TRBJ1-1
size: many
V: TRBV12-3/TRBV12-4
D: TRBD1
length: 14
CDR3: CASSFRTGPAEAFF
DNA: TGTGCCAGCAGTTTTAGGACAGGACCAGCTGAAGCTTTCTTT

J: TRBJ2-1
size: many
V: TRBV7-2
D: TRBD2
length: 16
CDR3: CASSQPSTSGGGGQFF
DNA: TGTGCCAGCAGTCAACCCTCGACTAGCGGAGGAGGCGGGCAGTTCTTC

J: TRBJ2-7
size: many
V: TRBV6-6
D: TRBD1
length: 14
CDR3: CASSYGTEGDEQYF
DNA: TGTGCCAGCAGTTACGGGACAGAGGGCGACGAGCAGTACTTC

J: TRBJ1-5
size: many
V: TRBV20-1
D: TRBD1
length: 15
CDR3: CSARNPGTEGQPQHF
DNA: TGCAGTGCTAGAAACCCGGGGACAGAGGGACAGCCCCAGCATTTT

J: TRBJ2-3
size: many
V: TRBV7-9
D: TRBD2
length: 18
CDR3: CASSLATAGGYSTDTQYF
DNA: TGTGCCAGCAGCTTAGCGACTGCGGGAGGCTATAGCACAGATACGCAGTATTTT

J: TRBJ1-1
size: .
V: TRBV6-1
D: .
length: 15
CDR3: CASGPWRALNTEAFF
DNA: TGTGCCAGCGGCCCGTGGAGGGCTCTAAACACTGAAGCTTTCTTT

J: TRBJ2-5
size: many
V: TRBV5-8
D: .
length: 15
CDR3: CASSLPKGRGETQYF
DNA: TGTGCCAGCAGCTTGCCGAAGGGGCGCGGGGAGACCCAGTACTTC

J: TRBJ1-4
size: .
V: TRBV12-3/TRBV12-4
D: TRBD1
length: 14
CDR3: CASSLGTGGEKLFF
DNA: TGTGCCAGCAGTTTAGGGACAGGGGGTGAAAAACTGTTTTTT

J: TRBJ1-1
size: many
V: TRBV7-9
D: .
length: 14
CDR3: CASSYRELNTEAFF
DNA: TGTGCCAGCAGCTACAGGGAGCTGAACACTGAAGCTTTCTTT

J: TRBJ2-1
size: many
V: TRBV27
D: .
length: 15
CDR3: CASSSLGASYNEQFF
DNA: TGTGCCAGCAGTAGTCTGGGGGCGTCCTACAATGAGCAATTCTTC

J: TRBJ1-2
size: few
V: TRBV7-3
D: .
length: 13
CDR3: CASSLLGGGGYTF
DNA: TGTGCCAGCAGCCTACTCGGGGGAGGTGGCTACACCTTC

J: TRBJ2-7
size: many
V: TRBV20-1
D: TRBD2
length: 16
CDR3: CSARDLAGAFSYEQYF
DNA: TGCAGTGCTAGAGATCTGGCGGGAGCATTCTCCTACGAGCAGTACTTC

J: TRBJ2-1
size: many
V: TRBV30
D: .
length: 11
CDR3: CAWSRANEQFF
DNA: TGTGCCTGGAGTAGGGCAAATGAGCAGTTCTTC

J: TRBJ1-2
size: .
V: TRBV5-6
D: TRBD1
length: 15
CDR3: CASSLRGQGAGGYTF
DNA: TGTGCCAGCAGCCTAAGGGGACAGGGGGCTGGAGGCTACACCTTC

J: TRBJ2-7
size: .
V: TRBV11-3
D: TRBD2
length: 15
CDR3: CASSFLPGLAGGQYF
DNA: TGTGCCAGCAGCTTCCTACCGGGACTAGCGGGAGGGCAGTACTTC

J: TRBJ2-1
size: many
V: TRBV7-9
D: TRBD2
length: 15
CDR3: CASSGGTSAMNEQFF
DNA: TGTGCCAGCAGCGGAGGGACTAGCGCGATGAATGAGCAGTTCTTC

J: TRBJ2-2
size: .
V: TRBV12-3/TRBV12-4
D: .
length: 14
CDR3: CASSWGARAGELFF
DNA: TGTGCCAGCAGTTGGGGTGCTAGAGCCGGGGAGCTGTTTTTT

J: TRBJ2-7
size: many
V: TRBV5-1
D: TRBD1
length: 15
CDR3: CASSLGGQDSYEQYF
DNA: TGCGCCAGCAGCTTGGGTGGACAGGACTCCTACGAGCAGTACTTC

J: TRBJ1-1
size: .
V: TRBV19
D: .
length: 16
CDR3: CASSMGGPPLNTEAFF
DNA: TGTGCCAGTAGTATGGGAGGGCCTCCCCTGAACACTGAAGCTTTCTTT

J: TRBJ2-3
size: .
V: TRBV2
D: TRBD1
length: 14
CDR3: CASSQQGAIDTQYF
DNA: TGTGCCAGCAGCCAACAGGGGGCGATAGATACGCAGTATTTT

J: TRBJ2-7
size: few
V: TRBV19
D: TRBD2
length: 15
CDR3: CASSMWASGSYEQYF
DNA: TGTGCCAGTAGTATGTGGGCAAGCGGGAGCTACGAGCAGTACTTC

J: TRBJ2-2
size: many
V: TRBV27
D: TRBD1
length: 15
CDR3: CASSSDRDLTGELFF
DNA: TGTGCCAGCAGTTCCGACAGGGATCTAACCGGGGAGCTGTTTTTT

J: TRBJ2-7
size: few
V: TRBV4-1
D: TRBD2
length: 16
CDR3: CASSQGGAGVSYEQYF
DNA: TGCGCCAGCAGCCAAGGTGGAGCGGGAGTTTCCTACGAGCAGTACTTC

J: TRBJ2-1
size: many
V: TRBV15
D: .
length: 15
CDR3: CATSSRDLLLDEQFF
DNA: TGTGCCACCAGCAGCCGGGACCTCCTTCTCGATGAGCAGTTCTTC

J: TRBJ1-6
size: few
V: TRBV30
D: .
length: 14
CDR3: CAWAGLGVNSPLHF
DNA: TGTGCCTGGGCGGGACTTGGTGTTAATTCACCCCTCCACTTT

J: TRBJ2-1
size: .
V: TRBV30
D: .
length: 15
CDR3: CAWGGYLGGHNEQFF
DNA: TGTGCCTGGGGCGGGTACCTAGGCGGGCACAATGAGCAGTTCTTC

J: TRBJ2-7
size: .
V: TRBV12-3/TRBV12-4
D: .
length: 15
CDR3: CASSFGGGVTYEQYF
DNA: TGTGCCAGCAGCTTTGGAGGGGGGGTTACCTACGAGCAGTACTTC

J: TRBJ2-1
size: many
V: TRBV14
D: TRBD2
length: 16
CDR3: CASSPLAGGGYNEQFF
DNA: TGTGCCAGCAGCCCGCTAGCGGGAGGGGGCTACAATGAGCAGTTCTTC

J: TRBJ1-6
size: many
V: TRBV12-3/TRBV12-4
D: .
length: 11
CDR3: CASSPGSPLHF
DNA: TGTGCCAGCAGCCCAGGATCACCCCTCCACTTT

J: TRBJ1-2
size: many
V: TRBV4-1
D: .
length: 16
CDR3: CASSQDIPAGSYGYTF
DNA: TGCGCCAGCAGCCAAGATATTCCGGCAGGCAGCTATGGCTACACCTTC

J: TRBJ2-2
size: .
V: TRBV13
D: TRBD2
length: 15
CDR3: CASSPTSANAGELFF
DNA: TGTGCCAGCAGCCCGACTAGCGCGAACGCCGGGGAGCTGTTTTTT

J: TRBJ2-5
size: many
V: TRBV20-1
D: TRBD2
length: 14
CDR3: CSAREAGERETQYF
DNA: TGCAGTGCTAGAGAAGCGGGAGAGCGGGAGACCCAGTACTTC

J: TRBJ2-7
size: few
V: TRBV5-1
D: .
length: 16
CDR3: CASSRRGGVVTDEQYF
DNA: TGCGCCAGCAGCCGGAGGGGGGGTGTGGTGACGGACGAGCAGTACTTC

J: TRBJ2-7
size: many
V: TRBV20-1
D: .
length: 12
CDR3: CSAPGDSYEQYF
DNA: TGCAGTGCACCCGGGGATTCCTACGAGCAGTACTTC

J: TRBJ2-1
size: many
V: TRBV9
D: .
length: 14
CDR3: CASSVGGGWNEQFF
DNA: TGTGCCAGCAGCGTAGGTGGGGGTTGGAATGAGCAGTTCTTC

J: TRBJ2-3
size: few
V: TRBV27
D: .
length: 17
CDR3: CASSYLSLAASTDTQYF
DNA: TGTGCCAGCAGTTATCTGTCACTAGCAGCTAGCACAGATACGCAGTATTTT

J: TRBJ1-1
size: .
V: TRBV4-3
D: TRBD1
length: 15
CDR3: CASSQERGPGTEAFF
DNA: TGCGCCAGCAGCCAAGAGAGGGGGCCGGGGACTGAAGCTTTCTTT

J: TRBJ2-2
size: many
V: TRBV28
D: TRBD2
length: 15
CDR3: CASSFLPSGPGELFF
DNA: TGTGCCAGCAGTTTCCTGCCTAGCGGGCCCGGGGAGCTGTTTTTT

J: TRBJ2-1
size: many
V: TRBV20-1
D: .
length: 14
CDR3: CSASQPGAYNEQFF
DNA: TGCAGTGCTAGCCAACCGGGGGCCTACAATGAGCAGTTCTTC

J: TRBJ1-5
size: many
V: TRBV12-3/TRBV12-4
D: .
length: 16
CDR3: CASSPPAGMRDQPQHF
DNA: TGTGCCAGCAGTCCACCCGCAGGGATGAGGGATCAGCCCCAGCATTTT

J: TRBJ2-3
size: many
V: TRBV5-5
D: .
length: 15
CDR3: CASNELPRRADTQYF
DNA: TGTGCCAGCAACGAGCTTCCACGCAGGGCAGATACGCAGTATTTT

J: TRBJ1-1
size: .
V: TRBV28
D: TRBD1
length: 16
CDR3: CASSLYLGTANTEAFF
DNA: TGTGCCAGCAGTTTATACCTGGGGACAGCCAACACTGAAGCTTTCTTT

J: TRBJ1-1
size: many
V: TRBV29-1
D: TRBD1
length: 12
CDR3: CSADRETAEAFF
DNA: TGCAGCGCCGACAGGGAGACGGCTGAAGCTTTCTTT

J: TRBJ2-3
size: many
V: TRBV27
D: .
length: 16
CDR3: CASSLSADTSTDTQYF
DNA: TGTGCCAGCAGTTTATCGGCGGACACTAGCACAGATACGCAGTATTTT

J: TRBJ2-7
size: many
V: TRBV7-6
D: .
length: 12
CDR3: CASSSPPDEQYF
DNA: TGTGCCAGCAGCTCCCCTCCCGACGAGCAGTACTTC

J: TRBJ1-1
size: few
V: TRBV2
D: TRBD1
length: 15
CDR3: CASSEPTGWLTEAFF
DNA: TGTGCCAGCAGTGAACCGACAGGGTGGTTAACTGAAGCTTTCTTT

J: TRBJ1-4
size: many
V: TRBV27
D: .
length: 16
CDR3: CASGIFIGATNEKLFF
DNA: TGTGCCAGCGGTATTTTCATCGGCGCAACTAATGAAAAACTGTTTTTT

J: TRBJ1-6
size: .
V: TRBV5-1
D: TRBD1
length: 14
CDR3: CASRQGQANSPLHF
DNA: TGCGCCAGCAGACAGGGACAGGCAAATTCACCCCTCCACTTT

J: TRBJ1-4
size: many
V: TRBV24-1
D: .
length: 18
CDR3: CATSGADSDGGIEEKLFF
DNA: TGTGCCACCAGTGGTGCCGACTCAGACGGGGGGATTGAAGAAAAACTGTTTTTT

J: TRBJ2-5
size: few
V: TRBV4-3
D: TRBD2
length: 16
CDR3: CASSETSGRAGETQYF
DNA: TGCGCCAGCAGCGAGACTAGCGGGAGGGCCGGAGAGACCCAGTACTTC

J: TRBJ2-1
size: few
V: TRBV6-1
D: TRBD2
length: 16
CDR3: CASSSRGLAGVVEQFF
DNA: TGTGCCAGCAGTTCGAGGGGGCTAGCGGGAGTGGTTGAGCAGTTCTTC

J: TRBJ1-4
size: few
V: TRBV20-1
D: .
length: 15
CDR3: CSARPLQGTNEKLFF
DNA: TGCAGTGCTAGACCCTTACAGGGAACTAATGAAAAACTGTTTTTT

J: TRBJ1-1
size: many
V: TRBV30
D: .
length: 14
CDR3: CAWEDISRTVEAFF
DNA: TGTGCCTGGGAAGATATTTCCAGGACAGTCGAAGCTTTCTTT

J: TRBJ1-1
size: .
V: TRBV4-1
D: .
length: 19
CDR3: CASSHRWLGEGDMNTEAFF
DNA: TGCGCCAGCAGCCACCGATGGTTAGGGGAAGGGGACATGAACACTGAAGCTTTCTTT

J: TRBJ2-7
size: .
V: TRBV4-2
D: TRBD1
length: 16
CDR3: CASSQGGDRALLEQYF
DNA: TGTGCCAGCAGCCAAGGCGGAGACAGGGCCCTCCTCGAGCAGTACTTC